Described below is a single T cell receptor beta chain sequence and its context. This sample is part of a study of cytomegalovirus exposure and HLA in healthy donors. Germline-derived CDR1 and CDR2 are MRHNA and SNTAGT. The CDR3 is 14 residues long. Between the trimmed V and J ends, which lost 0 bases and 8 bases, there was a span of 11 bases. The PCR employed 60 Vbeta primers together with 13 Jbeta primers. TCRdb's copy holds only in-frame clones and misses some; the assay was immunoSEQ multiplex PCR. The repertoire holds roughly 100,000 clones, with roughly 75% as singletons. This clonotype was obtained from a man aged 35-49 years in good health and CMV-seronegative. The chain couples TRBV6-4 to TRBJ2-1, with a weak D call TRBD2 (5 bases). Sequences were obtained from PBMCs. DNA of the CDR3: TGTGCCAGCAGTGACTCCGCTGAGGGATATGAGCAGTTCTTC. Translated: CASSDSAEGYEQFF.